These 30 T cell receptor beta chains were sequenced from one sample in a study of T cells in Graves' hyperthyroidism and ophthalmopathy. Amplification of TCR beta CDR3 regions used RNA as the template. A first-round RT-PCR of the TCR CDR3 used the HTBI primer set. TCRdb re-derived calls from the multiplex PCR reads in MiXCR, one entry per CDR3 protein. The top ten hold around 30% of the sample, which has nearly 750,000 distinct CDR3 sequences, under 45% seen once. Specimen: blood. These receptors were obtained from a middle-aged woman with Graves' hyperthyroidism.

V gene TRBV20-1 combines with J gene TRBJ2-1; 7 nucleotides match TRBD2. CDR3 length equals 12 residues. CDR1 is DFQATT, CDR2 SNEGSKA, per germline (reference sequence). The CDR3 is CRTASGSNEQFF. The CDR3 DNA is TGCAGAACAGCTAGCGGATCTAATGAGCAGTTCTTC.

This clonotype appeared a single time. Germline is not matched at one junction end, which may reflect a read error. The rearrangement links TRBV5-4 to TRBJ1-2, with D possibly TRBD1 on 6 matching bases. Germline CDR1 SGHNT, CDR2 YYREEE (reference sequence). The CDR3 is 17 residues long. The CDR3 protein is CASSPEGGASVGYGYTF. The CDR3 region has the DNA TGCGCCAGCAGCCCAGAGGGGGGGGCGTCGGTGGGCTATGGCTACACCTTC.

This clonotype appeared many times. The V call is TRBV2, the J call TRBJ1-5; D gene ambiguous. The CDR3 is made up of 13 amino acids. CDR1 and CDR2 from the germline V gene are SNHLY and FYNNEI. Deletions cut 6 bases from V and 3 bases from J, with 9 bases between. The CDR3 DNA sequence: TGTGCCAGCAGCACGGGGTTCAATCAGCCCCAGCATTTT. Residues: CASSTGFNQPQHF.

Concerning this clonotype itself: A much larger clone differs by one base, so this may be a read error. This chain's CDR3 is CASSDGIAEQYF. In nucleotides, the CDR3 is TGTGCCAGCAGTGACGGGATAGCCGAGCAGTACTTC. The J gene is TRBJ2-7, the V gene TRBV9; TRBD2 is a possible D gene (5 bases). Germline V lookup: CDR1 SGDLS, CDR2 YYNGEE. Trimming stripped 5 bases from V and 6 bases from J, with 12 bases between. This CDR3 region has 12 residues.

This clonotype was observed a handful of times. The genes are TRBV2 and TRBJ1-5, with a weak D call TRBD1 (6 bases). Deletions cut 6 bases from V and 3 bases from J, with 12 bases between. The CDR3 covers 14 residues. Germline V gives CDR1 SNHLY, CDR2 FYNNEI. CDR3 residues: CASRATGNNQPQHF. The CDR3 DNA reads TGTGCCAGCAGGGCCACAGGGAACAATCAGCCCCAGCATTTT.

The rearrangement joins TRBV25-1 to TRBJ1-2; D is undetermined. CDR3 length: 13 residues. Germline loops: CDR1 MGHDK, CDR2 SYGVNS. CDR3 sequence (DNA): TGTGCTAGAGCGAACAGCGTAAACTATGGCTACACCTTC. This translates into CARANSVNYGYTF.

The gene calls are TRBV6-1 and TRBJ1-1; maybe TRBD1 (6 bases). Germline CDR1 MNHNS, CDR2 SASEGT. The CDR3 length is 15 residues. Trimming cost V 5 bases and J 0 bases, with 13 bases left between them. The CDR3: CASSQLTGMNTEAFF. In nucleotides, the CDR3 is TGTGCCAGCAGTCAACTCACAGGGATGAACACTGAAGCTTTCTTT.

This clonotype was detected many times. The chain combines TRBV7-8 with TRBJ1-2; 8 bases map to TRBD1. The CDR3 loop spans 14 amino acids. Unmatched junction bases numbered 3, after V lost 2 bases and J lost 4 bases. Looked up from germline, CDR1 is SGHVS and CDR2 is FQNEAQ. In DNA, the CDR3 is TGTGCCAGCAGCTTATCCGGACAGGGCTATGGCTACACCTTC. Translated, it gives CASSLSGQGYGYTF. Looking up the rest from reference TRBV7-8 and TRBJ1-2 gives the full variable domain: GAGVSQSPRYKVAKRGQDVALRCDPISGHVSLFWYQQALGQGPEFLTYFQNEAQLDKSGLPSDRFFAERPEGSVSTLKIQRTQQEDSAVYLCASSLSGQGYGYTFGSGTRLTVV.

This clonotype was seen a handful of times. This rearrangement joins TRBV4-2 to TRBJ2-6; TRBD1 is a possible D gene (5 bases). This CDR3 is 15 amino acids long. Trimming took 5 bases from V and 2 from J, leaving 10 bases between them. Germline assignment: CDR1 LGHNA and CDR2 YNFKEQ. CDR3 in amino acids: CASSLRQTGANVLTF. CDR3 bases: TGTGCCAGCAGCTTAAGACAGACTGGGGCCAACGTCCTGACTTTC.

In this sample, this clonotype turned up a few times. The chain recombines TRBV9 with TRBJ2-2, with D possibly TRBD2 on 6 matching bases. CDR1 and CDR2 (germline): SGDLS, YYNGEE. The ends were cut back, 2 bases at V and 2 bases at J, with 10 bases in the middle. The CDR3 contains 15 residues. As DNA, the CDR3 is TGTGCCAGCAGCGTGGAAGGACTAAACACCGGGGAGCTGTTTTTT. Translating it yields CASSVEGLNTGELFF. Filled out from reference TRBV9 and TRBJ2-2, the complete variable domain reads DSGVTQTPKHLITATGQRVTLRCSPRSGDLSVYWYQQSLDQGLQFLIQYYNGEERAKGNILERFSAQQFPDLHSELNLSSLELGDSALYFCASSVEGLNTGELFFGEGSRLTVL.

The V call is TRBV5-6, the J call TRBJ2-6; TRBD1 aligns across 8 bases. The ends lost 5 bases at V and 4 bases at J; junction bases unmatched: 5. Germline CDR1 reads SGHDT; CDR2 reads YYEEEE. CDR3 length equals 15 residues. The CDR3 DNA reads as TGTGCCAGCAGTAAGACAGGGGCCGGGGCCAACGTCCTGACTTTC. Encoded protein: CASSKTGAGANVLTF.

The chain employs TRBV2 and TRBJ2-5; D gene uncertain. With 4 bases removed from V and 4 bases from J, the gap between germline ends came to 13 bases. The CDR3 consists of 14 residues. CDR1 is SNHLY and CDR2 is FYNNEI in the germline V gene. This CDR3 reads CASSAIGSGETQYF. In DNA, the CDR3 is TGTGCCAGCAGTGCGATAGGGTCGGGAGAGACCCAGTACTTC. Supplemented by reference TRBV2 and TRBJ2-5, the full variable domain reads EPEVTQTPSHQVTQMGQEVILRCVPISNHLYFYWYRQILGQKVEFLVSFYNNEISEKSEIFDDQFSVERPDGSNFTLKIRSTKLEDSAMYFCASSAIGSGETQYFGPGTRLLVL.

The table lists this clonotype with a few counts. V gene TRBV12-3 or TRBV12-4 combines with J gene TRBJ2-3; D might be TRBD2 (6 bases). The CDR3 spans 14 residues. Trimming removed 9 bases from V and 8 bases from J, with 21 bases in between. CDR3 DNA: TGTGCCAGTCAAGCCGGGACTTCGATTGGTACGCAGTATTTT. It is translated as CASQAGTSIGTQYF.

The rearrangement joins TRBV3-2 to TRBJ2-5; the table names TRBD1, a call not compared with the DNA. TRBV3-2 is an annotated pseudogene. The length of the CDR3 is 16 residues. DNA for the CDR3: TGTGCCAGCAGCTTGTTTGGGGGACCGAAGGGGGAGACCCAGTACTTC. Translation gives CASSLFGGPKGETQYF.

This clonotype appeared many times. The chain joins TRBV11-2 to TRBJ1-6, with D possibly TRBD1 on 6 matching bases. V was clipped by 1 base and J by 9 bases, with 10 bases between them. In germline, CDR1 is SGHAT, CDR2 FQNNGV. The CDR3 is 14 residues long. CDR3 nucleotides: TGTGCCAGCAGCTTAGGGACAGATGGTTCACCCCTCCACTTT. It encodes CASSLGTDGSPLHF.

This clonotype was seen repeatedly, ten times or more. The rearrangement links TRBV24-1 to TRBJ1-5, with D uncertain. Germline CDR1 and CDR2: KGHDR and SFDVKD. The V end was cut by 3 bases, the J end by 4 bases, with 3 bases between. The CDR3 consists of 12 residues. The CDR3 coding sequence is TGTGCCACCAGTGATGCAAATCAGCCCCAGCATTTT. Encoded protein: CATSDANQPQHF.

This clonotype was counted ten times or more. The V and J genes are TRBV10-1 and TRBJ1-5, with unresolved D. V shed 0 bases and J shed 6 bases, with 9 bases lying between them. Germline assignment: CDR1 WNHNN and CDR2 SYGVQD (reference sequence). This CDR3 has 14 amino acids. The CDR3 loop reads CASSESTEGQPQHF. The DNA for the CDR3 is TGCGCCAGCAGTGAGTCGACTGAGGGTCAGCCCCAGCATTTT.

The count of this clonotype is one. The V and J genes are TRBV6-1 and TRBJ1-2; 7 bases are shared with TRBD1. This CDR3 comprises 15 residues. Germline CDR1 reads MNHNS; CDR2 reads SASEGT. J lost 5 bases, V lost 5 bases, and 11 bases had no gene match. CDR3 bases: TGTGCCAGCAGTTCATATACCGGGACAGTGTATGGCTACACCTTC. Protein product: CASSSYTGTVYGYTF.

The V gene is TRBV18, the J gene TRBJ1-2; 10 bases are shared with TRBD1. The junction had 4 bases not matched to a gene; V was cut back by 3 bases and J by 6 bases. This CDR3 comprises 14 residues. The germline CDR1 and CDR2 sequences are KGHSH and LQKENI. CDR3 amino acids: CASSPGQGLDGYTF. The CDR3 DNA reads as TGTGCCAGCTCACCGGGACAGGGGTTAGATGGCTACACCTTC.

This clonotype was seen repeatedly, ten times or more. This rearrangement joins TRBV6-5 to TRBJ1-1; D is uncertain. CDR1 MNHEY and CDR2 SVGAGI come from the germline V gene. CDR3 length: 13 residues. V lost 8 bases to trimming and J lost 0 bases, with 10 bases between them. The CDR3 loop is CASSAGMNTEAFF. CDR3 in DNA: TGTGCCAGCTCGGCGGGAATGAACACTGAAGCTTTCTTT.

This clonotype was seen repeatedly, ten times or more. DNA for the CDR3: TGTGCCAGCAGCTTAGCTAGGGCAGCAACCCCCTACGAGCAGTACTTC. Translated, it gives CASSLARAATPYEQYF. The chain is built from TRBV7-8 and TRBJ2-7, with D unresolved. The V end lost 0 bases, the J end lost 2 bases, and 14 bases lay between the germline ends. CDR1 and CDR2 from the germline V gene are SGHVS and FQNEAQ. The CDR3 has 16 amino acids.

About this clonotype itself: The junction and the germline gene differ at one end; a read error may be behind it. The V and J genes are TRBV11-2 and TRBJ2-7; 8 bases fit TRBD2. The germline V gene has CDR1 SGHAT and CDR2 FQNNGV. CDR3 length: 16 residues. CDR3 loop: CASSQVFYGRAGEQYF. In DNA form, the CDR3 reads TGCGCCAGCAGCCAAGTCTTTTACGGGAGGGCCGGCGAGCAGTACTTC.

This clonotype is a singleton in its sample. CDR3 nucleotide sequence: TGTGCCAGTAGTACGGGAAGGGGCCACGAGCAGTACTTC. It is translated as CASSTGRGHEQYF. The gene calls are TRBV19 and TRBJ2-7; D tentatively reads TRBD1 or TRBD2 (5 bases each). Germline-derived CDR1 and CDR2 are LNHDA and SQIVND (reference sequence). Between the trimmed V and J ends, which lost 4 bases and 5 bases, there was a span of 12 bases. CDR3 length: 13 residues. Supplemented by reference TRBV19 and TRBJ2-7, the full variable domain reads DGGITQSPKYLFRKEGQNVTLSCEQNLNHDAMYWYRQDPGQGLRLIYYSQIVNDFQKGDIAEGYSVSREKKESFPLTVTSAQKNPTAFYLCASSTGRGHEQYFGPGTRLTVT.

This clonotype has a count of ten or more. This chain connects TRBV2 to TRBJ1-1; D is uncertain. V was pared by 3 bases and J by 1 base, with 12 bases between. This CDR3 is 15 amino acids long. From germline, CDR1 is SNHLY and CDR2 FYNNEI. The CDR3 reads CASSEFWRPNTEAFF. The CDR3 DNA is TGTGCCAGCAGTGAGTTCTGGCGGCCGAACACTGAAGCTTTCTTT.

This clonotype was found many times. J is TRBJ2-5 and V is TRBV2; D tentatively fits TRBD1 or TRBD2 (5 bases each). The V and J ends lost 7 bases and 2 bases respectively, with 14 bases between them. The CDR3 extends over 14 amino acids. The V gene's germline CDR1 is SNHLY and CDR2 FYNNEI. CDR3: CASTGTPRQETQYF. The CDR3 coding sequence is TGTGCCAGCACTGGGACCCCCCGGCAAGAGACCCAGTACTTC.

The rearrangement links TRBV5-1 to TRBJ1-2; D unresolved. The germline V gene has CDR1 SGHRS and CDR2 YFSETQ. The CDR3 extends over 13 amino acids. V dropped 4 bases and J dropped 4 bases, with 11 bases sitting between them. The CDR3 bases are TGCGCCAGCAGCCAGACACCTCCCTATGGCTACACCTTC. Its protein is CASSQTPPYGYTF.

This clonotype showed up many times. This sequence joins TRBV20-1 and TRBJ1-2; D remains unclear. This CDR3 is 10 amino acids long. Germline V gene lookup returns CDR1 DFQATT and CDR2 SNEGSKA (reference sequence). V was cut by 4 bases and J by 2 bases, with 2 bases left in between. CDR3 sequence: CSATNYGYTF. CDR3 in DNA: TGCAGTGCTACAAACTATGGCTACACCTTC.

The chain couples TRBV25-1 to TRBJ1-3; the match to TRBD1 covers 11 bases. The CDR3 is 18 amino acids. J lost 3 bases, V lost 6 bases, and 13 bases had no gene match. Germline values: CDR1 MGHDK, CDR2 SYGVNS. The CDR3 region has the DNA TGTGCCAGCAGACCACTCTTAAGGACAGGGGGCCTTGGAAACACCATATATTTT. Amino acid sequence: CASRPLLRTGGLGNTIYF.

The CDR3 nucleotides are TGTGCCACCAGCAGAGATCCGACAGGAGAGACCCAGTACTTC. This sequence encodes CATSRDPTGETQYF. The V and J genes are TRBV15 and TRBJ2-5; D may be TRBD1 (6 bases). Germline CDR1 is LNHNV and CDR2 is YYDKDF (reference sequence). Trimming took off 0 bases at V and 4 bases at J, with 9 bases between the two ends. CDR3 length equals 14 residues. The entire variable domain, with the rest obtained from reference TRBV15 and TRBJ2-5, is as follows: DAMVIQNPRYQVTQFGKPVTLSCSQTLNHNVMYWYQQKSSQAPKLLFHYYDKDFNNEADTPDNFQSRRPNTSFCFLDIRSPGLGDTAMYLCATSRDPTGETQYFGPGTRLLVL.

There are a few counts of this clonotype. CDR3 residues: CSAILWGIHSNQPQHF. In DNA form, the CDR3 reads TGCAGTGCTATCCTCTGGGGGATACATAGCAATCAGCCCCAGCATTTT. The chain recombines TRBV20-1 with TRBJ1-5; tentatively, D is TRBD1 (5 bases). This CDR3 comprises 16 residues. CDR1 and CDR2 from the germline V gene are DFQATT and SNEGSKA (reference sequence). The ends were cut back, 4 bases at V and 0 bases at J, with 16 bases in the middle.